A selection of T cell receptor beta chains follows, all from one sample in a study of blood T cell repertoires in COVID-19. Sequencing used immunoSEQ multiplex PCR; TCRdb keeps in-frame clones, though not all of them. The sample shows 64,000 or so clones, approximately 83% of them seen only once. Sequenced sample: peripheral blood. Receptors were obtained from a man aged 35-49 years with acute or convalescent COVID-19. Both conserved end residues are part of each CDR3.

v_gene: TRBV5-1
j_gene: TRBJ1-6
CDR3aa: CASSPSSYNSPLHF

v_gene: TRBV1
j_gene: TRBJ2-1
CDR3aa: CTSSHHLPGDNEQFF

v_gene: TRBV5-1
j_gene: TRBJ2-2
CDR3aa: CASSPDRMTGELFF

v_gene: TRBV4-1
j_gene: TRBJ1-3
CDR3aa: CASSQVGGGGNTIYF

v_gene: TRBV30
j_gene: TRBJ1-2
CDR3aa: CAWSSPGRISYTF

v_gene: TRBV12-5
j_gene: TRBJ2-5
CDR3aa: CASGLEGQGETQYF

v_gene: TRBV11-2
j_gene: TRBJ2-7
CDR3aa: CASSRHLQQGDYEQYF

v_gene: TRBV19
j_gene: TRBJ1-2
CDR3aa: CASNADRGVLDGYTF

v_gene: TRBV4-1
j_gene: TRBJ1-2
CDR3aa: CASSQGGEGATNYGYTF

v_gene: TRBV7-3
j_gene: TRBJ1-1
CDR3aa: CASTRPGVTEAFF

v_gene: TRBV7-8
j_gene: TRBJ1-5
CDR3aa: CASSLSTGDSQPQHF

v_gene: TRBV5-1
j_gene: TRBJ2-5
CDR3aa: CASSFRLGETQYF

v_gene: TRBV15
j_gene: TRBJ2-2
CDR3aa: CATSPSTGELFF

v_gene: TRBV4-1
j_gene: TRBJ2-3
CDR3aa: CASSRLTSGGGVSDTQYF

v_gene: TRBV6-6
j_gene: TRBJ1-1
CDR3aa: CASGSGTANTEAFF

v_gene: TRBV11-3
j_gene: TRBJ2-7
CDR3aa: CASSYNYEQYF

v_gene: TRBV30
j_gene: TRBJ1-2
CDR3aa: CAWSTGQEANYGYTF

v_gene: TRBV25-1
j_gene: TRBJ2-3
CDR3aa: CASSGDRSTDTQYF

v_gene: TRBV18
j_gene: TRBJ2-5
CDR3aa: CASSPTGSGETQYF

v_gene: TRBV12-1
j_gene: TRBJ1-4
CDR3aa: CASSRFWVGTGGEKLFF

v_gene: TRBV5-1
j_gene: TRBJ1-3
CDR3aa: CASSGGTGGTGNTIYF

v_gene: TRBV5-6
j_gene: TRBJ2-3
CDR3aa: CASSLQGDTQYF

v_gene: TRBV19
j_gene: TRBJ1-1
CDR3aa: CASSIPTGLSENTEAFF

v_gene: TRBV7-6
j_gene: TRBJ1-5
CDR3aa: CASSLVPGTGPGGYSNQPQHF